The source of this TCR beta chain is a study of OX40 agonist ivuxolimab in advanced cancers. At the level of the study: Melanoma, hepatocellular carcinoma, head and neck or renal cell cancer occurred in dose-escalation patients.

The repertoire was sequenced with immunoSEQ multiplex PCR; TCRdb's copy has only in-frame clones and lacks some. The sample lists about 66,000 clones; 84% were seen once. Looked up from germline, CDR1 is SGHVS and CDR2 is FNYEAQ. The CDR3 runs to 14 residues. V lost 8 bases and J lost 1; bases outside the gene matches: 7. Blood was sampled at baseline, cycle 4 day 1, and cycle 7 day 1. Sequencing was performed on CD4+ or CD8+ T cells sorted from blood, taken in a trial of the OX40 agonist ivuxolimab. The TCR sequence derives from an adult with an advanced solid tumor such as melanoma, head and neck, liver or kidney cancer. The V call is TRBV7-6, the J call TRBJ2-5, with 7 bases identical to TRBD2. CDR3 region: CASYTPGGQETQYF. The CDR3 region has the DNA TGTGCCAGCTACACCCCGGGGGGCCAAGAGACCCAGTACTTC.